The present entry profiles one T cell receptor beta chain with its context. Its matching antigen is unknown. Primers used in a second PCR of about 6 to 11 cycles were a sample-barcoded 5' primer and a J-beta primer mix. TCRdb reprocessed the 5' RACE reads with MiXCR, giving one entry per CDR3 protein. The data show about 560,000 distinct CDR3 sequences, about 29% seen once. This CDR3 has 16 residues. The ends lost 6 bases at V and 2 bases at J; junction bases unmatched: 12. The sample comes from a study of blood T cells in healthy people across ages. General observations from the study: Naive and antigen-experienced cells were not separated, limiting conclusive comparison.

This sample also belongs to another study, concerning T cells of mothers and their children.

The sequence was obtained from a boy aged 2 to 10 in good health. The rearrangement links TRBV12-3 or TRBV12-4 to TRBJ1-1, with 7 bases that match TRBD1. The sequencing input was blood. The CDR3: CASRSGAGGHNTEAFF. CDR3 sequence (DNA): TGTGCCAGCAGGTCCGGGGCAGGGGGTCACAACACTGAAGCTTTCTTT.